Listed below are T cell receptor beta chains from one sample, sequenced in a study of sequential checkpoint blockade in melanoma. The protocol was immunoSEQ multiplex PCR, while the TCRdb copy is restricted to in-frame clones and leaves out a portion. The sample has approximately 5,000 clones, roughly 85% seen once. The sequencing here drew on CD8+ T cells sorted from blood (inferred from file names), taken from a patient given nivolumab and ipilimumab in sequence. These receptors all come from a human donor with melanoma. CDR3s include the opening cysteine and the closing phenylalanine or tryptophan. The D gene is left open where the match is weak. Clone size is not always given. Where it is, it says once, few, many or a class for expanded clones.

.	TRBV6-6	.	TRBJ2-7	TGTGCCAGCAGTCCCCTCTATAGCGGCTACGAGCAGTACTTC	CASSPLYSGYEQYF
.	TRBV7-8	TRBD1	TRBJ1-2	TGTGCCAGCACCGAGAAGAGTAGGGGGCTTCGGAACTATGGCTACACCTTC	CASTEKSRGLRNYGYTF
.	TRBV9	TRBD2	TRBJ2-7	TGTGCCAGCAGCCCAGGGACTAGCGAAACCTACGAGCAGTACTTC	CASSPGTSETYEQYF
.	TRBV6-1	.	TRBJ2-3	TGTGCCAGCAGTGAACAAGTGAGGGAGACAGATACGCAGTATTTT	CASSEQVRETDTQYF
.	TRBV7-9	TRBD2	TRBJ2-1	TGTGCCAGCAGCCCCCCGGCCGGGACTAGCGGGAGGTACAATGAGCAGTTCTTC	CASSPPAGTSGRYNEQFF
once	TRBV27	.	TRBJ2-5	TGTGCCAGCAGGGGGGGAGAGACCCAGTACTTC	CASRGGETQYF
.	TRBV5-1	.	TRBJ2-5	TGCGCCAGCAGCGCGGGACAGCTCCAAGAGACCCAGTACTTC	CASSAGQLQETQYF
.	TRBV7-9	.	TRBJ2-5	TGTGCCAGCAGCTTAGGAAGTGAGGACCAGTACTTC	CASSLGSEDQYF
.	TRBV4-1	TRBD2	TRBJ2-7	TGCGCCAGCAGCCAGGCCTGGACTAGCGGGTCCTACGAGCAGTACTTC	CASSQAWTSGSYEQYF
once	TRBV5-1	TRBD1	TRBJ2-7	TGCGCCAGCAGCTTAGGGACAGGCTACGAGCAGTACTTC	CASSLGTGYEQYF
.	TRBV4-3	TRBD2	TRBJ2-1	TGCGCCAGCAGCCACTGGCCAGGACTAGCGGACAATGAGCAGTTCTTC	CASSHWPGLADNEQFF
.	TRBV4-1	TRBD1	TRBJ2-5	TGCGCCAGCAGCCGGGACAGCCAAGAGACCCAGTACTTC	CASSRDSQETQYF
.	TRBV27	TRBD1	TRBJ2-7	TGTGCCAGCAGTCCGGGGACAGGGTTGTACGAGCAGTACTTC	CASSPGTGLYEQYF
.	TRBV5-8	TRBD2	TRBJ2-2	TGTGCCAGCAGCTTGCGGACTAGCGGGATAACCGGGGAGCTGTTTTTT	CASSLRTSGITGELFF
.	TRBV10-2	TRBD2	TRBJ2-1	TGCGCCAGCAGTGGGGGCCGGGAGGCTCGTGGGAATGAGCAGTTCTTC	CASSGGREARGNEQFF
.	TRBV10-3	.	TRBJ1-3	TGTGCCATCAGTGAGTTGGGGGCTAGGGACACCATATATTTT	CAISELGARDTIYF
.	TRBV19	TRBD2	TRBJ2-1	TGTGCCAGTAGTAAGACTAGCGGCTCCTACAATGAGCAGTTCTTC	CASSKTSGSYNEQFF
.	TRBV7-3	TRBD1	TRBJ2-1	TGTGCCAGCAGCCCAAAGGGTAGTCAGGGGGCGGACAATGAGCAGTTCTTC	CASSPKGSQGADNEQFF
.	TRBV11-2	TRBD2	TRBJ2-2	TGTGCCAGCACCTGGCCGAGCGGGAGAGCCGGGGAGCTGTTTTTT	CASTWPSGRAGELFF
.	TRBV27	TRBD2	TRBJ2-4	TGTGCCAGCAGTTTACTGGGGAGGGACATTCAGTACTTC	CASSLLGRDIQYF
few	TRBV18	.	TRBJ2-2	TGTGCCAGCTCACCAAGGACTGCAACCGGGGAGCTGTTTTTT	CASSPRTATGELFF
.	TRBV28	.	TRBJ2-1	TGTGCCAGCAGTTTACCTGCGGTTAGAAGGGGAAACAATGAGCAGTTCTTC	CASSLPAVRRGNNEQFF
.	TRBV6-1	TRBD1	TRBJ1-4	TGTGCCAGCAGTGCGGACAGGAATCATGCAACTAATGAAAAACTGTTTTTT	CASSADRNHATNEKLFF
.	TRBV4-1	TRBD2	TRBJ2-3	TGCGCCAGCAGCCAAGTGGCTAGCGGGGCCCCTAGCACAGATACGCAGTATTTT	CASSQVASGAPSTDTQYF
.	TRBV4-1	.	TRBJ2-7	TGCGCCAGCAGCCTAGAAAGGGGTCCCTACGAGCAGTACTTC	CASSLERGPYEQYF
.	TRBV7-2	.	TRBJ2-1	TGTGCCAGCAGCTTAGTTAGCCCCGGGAATGAGCAGTTCTTC	CASSLVSPGNEQFF
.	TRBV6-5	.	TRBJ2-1	TGTGCCAGCAGTTTACGACCCTTTGCGGGACATGAGCAGTTCTTC	CASSLRPFAGHEQFF
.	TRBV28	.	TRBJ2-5	TGTGCCAGCAGTTCTTTGAACGACAGACAAGAGACCCAGTACTTC	CASSSLNDRQETQYF
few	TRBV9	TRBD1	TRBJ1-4	TGTGCCAGCGGGACAGGATCTTCCCAAAATGAAAAACTGTTTTTT	CASGTGSSQNEKLFF
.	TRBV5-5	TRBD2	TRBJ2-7	TGTGCCAGCAGCTCTCAGGTAGGCGGGAGAAACGAGCAGTACTTC	CASSSQVGGRNEQYF
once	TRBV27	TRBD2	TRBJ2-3	TGTGCCAGCAGTTTAGTAGCGGGAATCGCAGATACGCAGTATTTT	CASSLVAGIADTQYF
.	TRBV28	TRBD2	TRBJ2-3	TGTGCCAGCACCTTAGGGCCTGCGGGAGTCGGCACAGATACGCAGTATTTT	CASTLGPAGVGTDTQYF
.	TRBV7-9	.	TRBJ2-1	TGTGCCAGCAGCTTAGGAGGGTGGAACAATGAGCAGTTCTTC	CASSLGGWNNEQFF
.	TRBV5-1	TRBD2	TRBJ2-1	TGCGCCAGCAGCTTGGGGACTAGTTCCTACAATGAGCAGTTCTTC	CASSLGTSSYNEQFF
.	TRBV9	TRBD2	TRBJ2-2	TGTGCCAGCAGCAGCGGGAGCACGGGGGAGCTGTTTTTT	CASSSGSTGELFF
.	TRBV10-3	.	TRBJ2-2	TGTGCCATCTCCGAGGCCGGGGAGCTGTTTTTT	CAISEAGELFF
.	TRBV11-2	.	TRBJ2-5	TGTGCCAGCAGCCTCCGGGACTTTGGGTCCCAAGAGACCCAGTACTTC	CASSLRDFGSQETQYF
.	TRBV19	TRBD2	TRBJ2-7	TGTGCCAGTAGTACGGGACTAGCGGGAGGAACCTACGAGCAGTACTTC	CASSTGLAGGTYEQYF
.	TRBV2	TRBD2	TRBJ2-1	TGTGCCAGCAGTTGGTCCCGCACCGGGACTAGCGGACGGGATGAGCAGTTCTTC	CASSWSRTGTSGRDEQFF
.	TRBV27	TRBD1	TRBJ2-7	TGTGCCAGCAGCGCCGGGACAGGGTACTACGAGCAGTACTTC	CASSAGTGYYEQYF
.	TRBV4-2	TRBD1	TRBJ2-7	TGTGCCAGCAGCCCAAGTACGGGACAGGGATACGAGCAGTACTTC	CASSPSTGQGYEQYF
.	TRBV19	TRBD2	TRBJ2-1	TGTGCCAGTAGTAGGCTATCCCTAGCGGGAGATGAGCAGTTCTTC	CASSRLSLAGDEQFF
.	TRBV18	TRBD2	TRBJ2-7	TGTGCCAGCTCACCTCAGGGACTAGCGGACGAGCAGTACTTC	CASSPQGLADEQYF
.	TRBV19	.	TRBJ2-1	TGTGCCAGTAGTTCCTGGTCGGGTAATGAGCAGTTCTTC	CASSSWSGNEQFF
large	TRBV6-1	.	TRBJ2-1	TGTGCCAGCAGTGAAGTCCAGGGGAGTGGCAATGAGCAGTTCTTC	CASSEVQGSGNEQFF
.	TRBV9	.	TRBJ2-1	TGTGCCAGCAGCCCTCGGTGGGCTAGCGCCTACAATGAGCAGTTCTTC	CASSPRWASAYNEQFF
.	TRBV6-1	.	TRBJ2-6	TGTGCCAGCAGTGGGGCCGAAACAGTTCTCTCTGGGGCCAACGTCCTGACTTTC	CASSGAETVLSGANVLTF
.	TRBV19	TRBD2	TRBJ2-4	TGTGCCAGTAGGCCACGGGCTAGCGGGAGCGTGTACATTCAGTACTTC	CASRPRASGSVYIQYF
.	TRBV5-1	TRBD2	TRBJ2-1	TGCGCCAGCAGCTTGTACAGTCTAGCGGACAATGAGCAGTTCTTC	CASSLYSLADNEQFF
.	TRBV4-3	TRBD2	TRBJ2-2	TGCGCCAGCAGCCAATTAGCGGGAGGTACCGGGGAGCTGTTTTTT	CASSQLAGGTGELFF
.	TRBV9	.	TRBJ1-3	TGTGCCAGCAGCGTAGAAGGGCAGGCGGGTAACACCATATATTTT	CASSVEGQAGNTIYF
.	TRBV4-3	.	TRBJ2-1	TGCGCCAGCAGCCAAGATCGAACACACCAGAATGAGCAGTTCTTC	CASSQDRTHQNEQFF
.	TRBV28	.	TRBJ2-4	TGTGCCAGCAGTTTATATACCGGGACACTAAATGTGGACATTCAGTACTTC	CASSLYTGTLNVDIQYF
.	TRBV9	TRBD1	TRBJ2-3	TGTGCCAGCAGCGTCCAGGGGGCACCAAGGGGCACAGATACGCAGTATTTT	CASSVQGAPRGTDTQYF
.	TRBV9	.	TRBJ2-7	TGTGCCAGCAGCGTAAACCCTAACTACGAGCAGTACTTC	CASSVNPNYEQYF
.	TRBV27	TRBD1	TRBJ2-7	TGTGCCAGCAGTAAGGGACAGGGGGCAGTCTACGTGGAGCAGTACTTC	CASSKGQGAVYVEQYF
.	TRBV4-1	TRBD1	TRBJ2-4	TGCGCCAGCAGCCTTCGATTAGGACAGGGGGTAGCCAAAAACATTCAGTACTTC	CASSLRLGQGVAKNIQYF
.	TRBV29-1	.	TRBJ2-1	TGCAGCGTTGGAGGCGGCAGCTCCTACAATGAGCAGTTCTTC	CSVGGGSSYNEQFF
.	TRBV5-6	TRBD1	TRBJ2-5	TGTGCCAGCAGCTTGGAGGAGAGGACAGGGAGGTACCAAGAGACCCAGTACTTC	CASSLEERTGRYQETQYF
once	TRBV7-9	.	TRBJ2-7	TGTGCCAGCAGCCCCCCCGGTTTCTACGAGCAGTACTTC	CASSPPGFYEQYF